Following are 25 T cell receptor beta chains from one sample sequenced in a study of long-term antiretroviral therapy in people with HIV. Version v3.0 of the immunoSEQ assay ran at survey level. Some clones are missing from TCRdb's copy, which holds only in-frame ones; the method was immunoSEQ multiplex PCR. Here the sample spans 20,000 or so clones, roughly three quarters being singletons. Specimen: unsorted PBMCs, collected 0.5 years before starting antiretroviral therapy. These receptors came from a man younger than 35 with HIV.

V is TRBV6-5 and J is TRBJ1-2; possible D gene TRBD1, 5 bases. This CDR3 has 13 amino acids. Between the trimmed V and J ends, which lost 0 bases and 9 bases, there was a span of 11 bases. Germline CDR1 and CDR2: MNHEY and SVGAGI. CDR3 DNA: TGTGCCAGCAGTTACTCGGGGGACGAGAGCTACACCTTC. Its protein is CASSYSGDESYTF.

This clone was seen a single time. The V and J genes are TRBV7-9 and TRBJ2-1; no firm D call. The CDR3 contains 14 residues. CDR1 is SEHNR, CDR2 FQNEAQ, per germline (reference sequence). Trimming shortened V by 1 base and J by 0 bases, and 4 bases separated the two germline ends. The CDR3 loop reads CASSLVDSYNEQFF. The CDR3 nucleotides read TGTGCCAGCAGCTTAGTAGACTCCTACAATGAGCAGTTCTTC.

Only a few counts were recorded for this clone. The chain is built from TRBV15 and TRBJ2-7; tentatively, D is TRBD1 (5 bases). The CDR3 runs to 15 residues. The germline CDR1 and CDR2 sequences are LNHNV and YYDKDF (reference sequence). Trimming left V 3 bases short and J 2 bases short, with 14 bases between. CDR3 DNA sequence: TGTGCCACCAGCAGCGCCTGGGGCGTAGCCTACGAGCAGTACTTC. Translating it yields CATSSAWGVAYEQYF.

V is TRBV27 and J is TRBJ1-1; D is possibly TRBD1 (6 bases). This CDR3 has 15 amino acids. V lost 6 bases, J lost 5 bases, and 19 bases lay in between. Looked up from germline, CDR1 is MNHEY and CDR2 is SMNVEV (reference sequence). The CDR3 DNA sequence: TGTGCCAGCAGGAGTTCCAGCCTAGGGGGAACTGAAGCTTTCTTT. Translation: CASRSSSLGGTEAFF.

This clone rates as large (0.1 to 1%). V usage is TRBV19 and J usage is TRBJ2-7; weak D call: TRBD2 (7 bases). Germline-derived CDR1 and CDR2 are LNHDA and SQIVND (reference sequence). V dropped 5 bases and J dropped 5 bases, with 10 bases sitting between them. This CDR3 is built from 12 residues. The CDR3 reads CASSSGGDEQYF. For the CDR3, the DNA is TGTGCCAGTAGTTCGGGGGGCGACGAGCAGTACTTC. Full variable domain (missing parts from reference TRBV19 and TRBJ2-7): DGGITQSPKYLFRKEGQNVTLSCEQNLNHDAMYWYRQDPGQGLRLIYYSQIVNDFQKGDIAEGYSVSREKKESFPLTVTSAQKNPTAFYLCASSSGGDEQYFGPGTRLTVT.

The CDR3 sequence: CASSVGTSEKLFF. The CDR3 DNA follows: TGTGCCAGCAGCGTCGGGACATCCGAAAAACTGTTTTTT. The chain carries TRBV9 and TRBJ1-4, with D tentatively TRBD1 (6 bases). The V gene's germline CDR1 is SGDLS and CDR2 YYNGEE. CDR3 length: 13 amino acids. Trimming took off 2 bases at V and 8 bases at J, with 10 bases between the two ends.

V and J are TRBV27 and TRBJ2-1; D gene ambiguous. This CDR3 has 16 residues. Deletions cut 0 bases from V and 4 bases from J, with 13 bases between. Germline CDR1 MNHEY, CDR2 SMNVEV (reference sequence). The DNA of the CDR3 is TGTGCCAGCAGTTTATCTGGACCCGCCTCGTACAATGAGCAGTTCTTC. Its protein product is CASSLSGPASYNEQFF.

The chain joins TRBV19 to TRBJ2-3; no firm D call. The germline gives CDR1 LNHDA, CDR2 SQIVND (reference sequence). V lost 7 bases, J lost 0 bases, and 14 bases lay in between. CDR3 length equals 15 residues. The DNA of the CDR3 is TGTGCCAGTATGGCGGTCCCGCCTAGCACAGATACGCAGTATTTT. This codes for CASMAVPPSTDTQYF.

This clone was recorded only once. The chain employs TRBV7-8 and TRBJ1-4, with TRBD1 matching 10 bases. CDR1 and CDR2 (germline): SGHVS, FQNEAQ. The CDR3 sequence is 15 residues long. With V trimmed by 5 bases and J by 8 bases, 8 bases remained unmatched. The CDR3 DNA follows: TGTGCCAGCAGCCCGCAAGGGACAGGGGTCGAAAAACTGTTTTTT. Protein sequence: CASSPQGTGVEKLFF. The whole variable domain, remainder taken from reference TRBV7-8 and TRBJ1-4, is GAGVSQSPRYKVAKRGQDVALRCDPISGHVSLFWYQQALGQGPEFLTYFQNEAQLDKSGLPSDRFFAERPEGSVSTLKIQRTQQEDSAVYLCASSPQGTGVEKLFFGSGTQLSVL.

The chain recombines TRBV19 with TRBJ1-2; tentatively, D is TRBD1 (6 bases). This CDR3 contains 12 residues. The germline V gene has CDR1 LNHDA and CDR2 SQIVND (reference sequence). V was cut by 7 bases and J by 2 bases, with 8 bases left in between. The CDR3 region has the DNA TGTGCCAGTACGACAGGAAACTATGGCTACACCTTC. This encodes CASTTGNYGYTF.

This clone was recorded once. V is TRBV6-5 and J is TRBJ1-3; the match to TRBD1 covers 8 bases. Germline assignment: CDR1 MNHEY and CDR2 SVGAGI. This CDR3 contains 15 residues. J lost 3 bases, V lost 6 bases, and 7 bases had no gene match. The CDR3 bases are TGTGCCAGCAGCCCACAGGGGGGATTTGGAAACACCATATATTTT. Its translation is CASSPQGGFGNTIYF.

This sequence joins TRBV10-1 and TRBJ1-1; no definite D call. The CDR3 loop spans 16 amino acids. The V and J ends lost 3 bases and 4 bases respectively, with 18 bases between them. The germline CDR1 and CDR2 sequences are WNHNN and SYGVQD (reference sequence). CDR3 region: CASSDTSDPGVTEAFF. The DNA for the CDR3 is TGCGCCAGCAGTGATACCTCAGACCCCGGGGTCACTGAAGCTTTCTTT.

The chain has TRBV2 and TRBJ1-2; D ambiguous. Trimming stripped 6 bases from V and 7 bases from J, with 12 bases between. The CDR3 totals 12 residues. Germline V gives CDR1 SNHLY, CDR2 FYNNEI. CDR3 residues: CASSPDGLGYTF. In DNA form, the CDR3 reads TGTGCCAGCAGCCCGGACGGGCTTGGCTACACCTTC.

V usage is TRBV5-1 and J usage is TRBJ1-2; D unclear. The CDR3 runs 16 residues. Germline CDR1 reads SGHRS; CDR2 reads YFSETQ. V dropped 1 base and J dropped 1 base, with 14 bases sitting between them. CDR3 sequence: CASSLMGGGLNYGYTF. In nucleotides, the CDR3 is TGCGCCAGCAGCTTGATGGGAGGCGGACTTAACTATGGCTACACCTTC.

The CDR3 protein is CAISDLQPSGRVGELFF. The CDR3 DNA follows: TGTGCCATCAGTGACCTACAACCTAGCGGGAGAGTAGGGGAGCTGTTTTTT. The V gene is TRBV10-3, the J gene TRBJ2-2; TRBD2 aligns across 10 bases. The J segment lost 8 bases and the V segment lost 3 bases, leaving 12 bases of the junction unmatched. The length of the CDR3 is 17 residues. The germline V gene encodes CDR1 ENHRY and CDR2 SYGVKD.

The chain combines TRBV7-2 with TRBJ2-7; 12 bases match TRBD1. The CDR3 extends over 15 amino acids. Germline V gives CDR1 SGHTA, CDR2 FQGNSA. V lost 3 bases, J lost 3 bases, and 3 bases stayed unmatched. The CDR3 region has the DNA TGTGCCAGCAGCTTTGGGACAGGGGGCGTCTACGAGCAGTACTTC. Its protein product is CASSFGTGGVYEQYF. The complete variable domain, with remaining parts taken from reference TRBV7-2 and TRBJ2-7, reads GAGVSQSPSNKVTEKGKDVELRCDPISGHTALYWYRQSLGQGLEFLIYFQGNSAPDKSGLPSDRFSAERTGGSVSTLTIQRTQQEDSAVYLCASSFGTGGVYEQYFGPGTRLTVT.

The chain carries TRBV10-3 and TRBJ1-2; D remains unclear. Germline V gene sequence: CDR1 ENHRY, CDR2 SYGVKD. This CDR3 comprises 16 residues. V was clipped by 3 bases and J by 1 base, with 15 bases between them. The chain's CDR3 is CAISEVRSDFNYGYTF. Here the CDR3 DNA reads TGTGCCATCAGTGAAGTAAGGTCAGACTTTAACTATGGCTACACCTTC.

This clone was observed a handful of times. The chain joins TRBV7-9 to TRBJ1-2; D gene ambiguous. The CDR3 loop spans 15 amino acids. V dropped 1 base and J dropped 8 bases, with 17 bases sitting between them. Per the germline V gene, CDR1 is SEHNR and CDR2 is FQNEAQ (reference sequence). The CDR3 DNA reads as TGTGCCAGCAGCTTAGATCGTTTTGTCCCGGGGGGCTACACCTTC. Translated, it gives CASSLDRFVPGGYTF.

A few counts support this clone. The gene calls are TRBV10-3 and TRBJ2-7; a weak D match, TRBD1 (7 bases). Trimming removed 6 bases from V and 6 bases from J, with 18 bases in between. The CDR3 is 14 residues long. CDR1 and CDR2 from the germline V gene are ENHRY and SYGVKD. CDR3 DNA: TGTGCCATCAGGGGCAGACAGGGAGGAGGCGAGCAGTACTTC. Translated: CAIRGRQGGGEQYF.

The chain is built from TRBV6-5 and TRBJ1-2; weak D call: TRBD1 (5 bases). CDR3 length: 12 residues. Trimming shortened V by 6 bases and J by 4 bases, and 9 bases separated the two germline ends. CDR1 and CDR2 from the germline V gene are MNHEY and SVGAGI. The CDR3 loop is CASSLDSYGYTF. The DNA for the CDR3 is TGTGCCAGCAGCTTAGACAGCTATGGCTACACCTTC.

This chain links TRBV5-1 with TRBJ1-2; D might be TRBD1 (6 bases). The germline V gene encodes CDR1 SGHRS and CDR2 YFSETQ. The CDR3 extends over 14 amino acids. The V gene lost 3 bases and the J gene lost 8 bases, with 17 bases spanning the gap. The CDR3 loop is CASSSGGTTLGYTF. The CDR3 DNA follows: TGCGCCAGCAGCTCTGGAGGGACAACCCTCGGCTACACCTTC.

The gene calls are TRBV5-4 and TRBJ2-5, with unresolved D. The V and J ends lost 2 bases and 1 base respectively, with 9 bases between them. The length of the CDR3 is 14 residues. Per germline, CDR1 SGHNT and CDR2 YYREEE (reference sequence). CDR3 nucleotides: TGTGCCAGCAGCTTTTGGCCGACCCAAGAGACCCAGTACTTC. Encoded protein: CASSFWPTQETQYF.

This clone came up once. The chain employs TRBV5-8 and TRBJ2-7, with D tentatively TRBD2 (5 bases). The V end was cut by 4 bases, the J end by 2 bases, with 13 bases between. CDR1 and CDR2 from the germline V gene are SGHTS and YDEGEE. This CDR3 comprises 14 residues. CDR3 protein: CASSTGPGTYEQYF. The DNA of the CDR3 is TGTGCCAGCAGCACCGGACCCGGGACCTACGAGCAGTACTTC.

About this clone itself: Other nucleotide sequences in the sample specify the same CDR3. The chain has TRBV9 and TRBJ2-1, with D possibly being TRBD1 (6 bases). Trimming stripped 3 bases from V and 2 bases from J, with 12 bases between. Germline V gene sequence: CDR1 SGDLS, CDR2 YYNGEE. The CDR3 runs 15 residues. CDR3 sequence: CASSEQGNAYNEQFF. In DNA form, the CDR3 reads TGTGCCAGCAGCGAACAGGGAAATGCCTACAATGAGCAGTTCTTC.

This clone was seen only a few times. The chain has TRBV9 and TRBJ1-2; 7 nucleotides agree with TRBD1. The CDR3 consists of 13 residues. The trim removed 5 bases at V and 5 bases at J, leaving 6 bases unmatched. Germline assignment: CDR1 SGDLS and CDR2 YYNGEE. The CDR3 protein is CASSIGGAYGYTF. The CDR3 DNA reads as TGTGCCAGCAGTATAGGGGGCGCTTATGGCTACACCTTC.